This TCR beta chain was found in a study of cytomegalovirus exposure and HLA in healthy donors. Study observations and caveats: Cytomegalovirus-associated TCR beta chains were listed, numbering 164.

Regarding this clone: Its antigen is still unknown.

The CDR3 extends over 15 amino acids. Germline CDR1 SGDLS, CDR2 YYNGEE. Trimming pared 4 bases from V and 2 bases from J, leaving 15 bases between. Some clones are missing from TCRdb's copy, which holds only in-frame ones; the method was immunoSEQ multiplex PCR. Of some 170,000 clones listed, 86% are singletons. Separate from the approximately 670-subject first cohort was the approximately 120-subject validation cohort, to which the donors belonged. Material for sequencing was PBMCs. This TCR came from a man between 18 and 35 years old in good health and CMV-seropositive. V gene TRBV9 combines with J gene TRBJ1-2; D possibly corresponds to TRBD1 (5 bases). CDR3 in amino acids: CASSPGSTLNYGYTF. CDR3 nucleotides: TGTGCCAGCAGCCCAGGGTCTACCTTAAACTATGGCTACACCTTC.